This is a list of T cell receptor beta chains from one sample in a study of shared clonotypes between healthy human individuals. TCRdb keeps only in-frame clones here, not all; method: immunoSEQ multiplex PCR. This table holds roughly 2.5 million clones, around 94% found once. Material for sequencing was naive CD4+ T cells sorted from blood. Source of these receptors: a young man in good health. Each CDR3 is given with its conserved first and last residue. A D gene is named only where the DNA matches it firmly. Not all rows give a size; the values are once, few, many and, for expanded clones, a class.

clone size: .; J gene: TRBJ2-1; V gene: TRBV9; D gene: TRBD2; CDR3 DNA: TGTGCCAGCAGCGCCCAGGGCCTAGCGGGAGATGAGCAGTTCTTC; CDR3 protein: CASSAQGLAGDEQFF
clone size: once; J gene: TRBJ2-3; V gene: TRBV6-5; D gene: .; CDR3 DNA: TGTGCCAGCAGCCCCCCGGCGGGCCAGGGTGATACGCAGTATTTT; CDR3 protein: CASSPPAGQGDTQYF
clone size: once; J gene: TRBJ1-6; V gene: TRBV19; D gene: .; CDR3 DNA: TGTGCCAGTAGTATTACTGGGAATTCACCCCTCCACTTT; CDR3 protein: CASSITGNSPLHF
clone size: .; J gene: TRBJ2-7; V gene: TRBV28; D gene: .; CDR3 DNA: TGTGCCAGCAGGGAGGCGAGCGAAGGACGCTACGAGCAGTACTTC; CDR3 protein: CASREASEGRYEQYF
clone size: .; J gene: TRBJ2-3; V gene: TRBV6-6; D gene: .; CDR3 DNA: TGTGCCAGCCTTAAGAGGGCGGGCACAGATACGCAGTATTTT; CDR3 protein: CASLKRAGTDTQYF
clone size: .; J gene: TRBJ2-1; V gene: TRBV4-1; D gene: .; CDR3 DNA: TGCGCCAGCAGCCCATTTCGACCCCAGGAGGAGCAGTTCTTC; CDR3 protein: CASSPFRPQEEQFF
clone size: .; J gene: TRBJ2-7; V gene: TRBV2; D gene: TRBD1; CDR3 DNA: TGTGCCAGCAAGAGGGACAGGTGGTCCTACGAGCAGTACTTC; CDR3 protein: CASKRDRWSYEQYF
clone size: .; J gene: TRBJ2-5; V gene: TRBV25-1; D gene: .; CDR3 DNA: TGTGCCAGCAGTGAATATGGCCAGAAAGAGACCCAGTACTTC; CDR3 protein: CASSEYGQKETQYF
clone size: few; J gene: TRBJ1-5; V gene: TRBV4-1; D gene: .; CDR3 DNA: TGCGCCAGCAGCCAAGATAAGCGAACAGTTTATAGCAATCAGCCCCAGCATTTT; CDR3 protein: CASSQDKRTVYSNQPQHF
clone size: few; J gene: TRBJ2-7; V gene: TRBV11-3; D gene: TRBD2; CDR3 DNA: TGTGCCAGCAGTACGGGGGGAACCTACGAGCAGTACTTC; CDR3 protein: CASSTGGTYEQYF
clone size: .; J gene: TRBJ2-3; V gene: TRBV18; D gene: .; CDR3 DNA: TGTGCCAGCTCACCTTACCCGGACGGAGATACGCAGTATTTT; CDR3 protein: CASSPYPDGDTQYF
clone size: .; J gene: TRBJ2-2; V gene: TRBV5-6; D gene: .; CDR3 DNA: TGTGCCAGCAGCCCGATTAACACCGGGGAGCTGTTTTTT; CDR3 protein: CASSPINTGELFF
clone size: .; J gene: TRBJ2-7; V gene: TRBV20-1; D gene: .; CDR3 DNA: TGCAGTGCCCTTGGACTTAACGAGGAGTACTTC; CDR3 protein: CSALGLNEEYF
clone size: .; J gene: TRBJ1-5; V gene: TRBV28; D gene: .; CDR3 DNA: TGTGCCAGCAGTTTTGGCAGGTCCAATCAGCCCCAGCATTTT; CDR3 protein: CASSFGRSNQPQHF
clone size: .; J gene: TRBJ1-2; V gene: TRBV10-1; D gene: .; CDR3 DNA: TGCCCGACTCGGCTCTATGGCTACACCTTC; CDR3 protein: CPTRLYGYTF
clone size: .; J gene: TRBJ2-5; V gene: TRBV5-1; D gene: .; CDR3 DNA: TGCGCCAGCAGCGGGGGGGGCTCGCGGGAGACCCAGTACTTC; CDR3 protein: CASSGGGSRETQYF
clone size: .; J gene: TRBJ2-1; V gene: TRBV11-2; D gene: .; CDR3 DNA: TGTGCCAGCAGCCCCACGGGGGCGGGTGAGCAGTTCTTC; CDR3 protein: CASSPTGAGEQFF
clone size: once; J gene: TRBJ2-1; V gene: TRBV7-2; D gene: .; CDR3 DNA: TGTGCCAGCAGCCCTAGTCGACGTGGTGATGAGCAGTTCTTC; CDR3 protein: CASSPSRRGDEQFF
clone size: .; J gene: TRBJ1-4; V gene: TRBV5-4; D gene: TRBD1; CDR3 DNA: TGTGCCAGCAGCCAACAGGGGGCGCGGGAAAAACTGTTTTTT; CDR3 protein: CASSQQGAREKLFF
clone size: .; J gene: TRBJ1-4; V gene: TRBV15; D gene: TRBD1; CDR3 DNA: TGTGCCACCAGCAGAGGGGACAGCGAAAAACTGTTTTTT; CDR3 protein: CATSRGDSEKLFF
clone size: .; J gene: TRBJ2-2; V gene: TRBV28; D gene: .; CDR3 DNA: TGTGCCAGCAGTCCCACGTGGGGGTGGGCCGGGGAGCTGTTTTTT; CDR3 protein: CASSPTWGWAGELFF
clone size: .; J gene: TRBJ2-4; V gene: TRBV28; D gene: TRBD2; CDR3 DNA: TGTGCCAGCAGTTCTTCTTGGGGGGGTAAAAACATTCAGTACTTC; CDR3 protein: CASSSSWGGKNIQYF
clone size: .; J gene: TRBJ2-5; V gene: TRBV5-1; D gene: .; CDR3 DNA: TGCGCCAGCAGACTGGACAGTCAAGAGACCCAGTACTTC; CDR3 protein: CASRLDSQETQYF
clone size: .; J gene: TRBJ2-3; V gene: TRBV5-4; D gene: TRBD2; CDR3 DNA: TGTGCCAGCAGAGCAAAGGGACTAGAACTCACAGATACGCAGTATTTT; CDR3 protein: CASRAKGLELTDTQYF
clone size: .; J gene: TRBJ2-1; V gene: TRBV10-3; D gene: .; CDR3 DNA: TGTGCCACCGGGGACGGGGGCAATGAGCAGTTCTTC; CDR3 protein: CATGDGGNEQFF
clone size: .; J gene: TRBJ2-7; V gene: TRBV10-1; D gene: .; CDR3 DNA: TGCGCCAGCAGTGAGGGTCGGGAGCCACCCTACGAGCAGTACTTC; CDR3 protein: CASSEGREPPYEQYF
clone size: few; J gene: TRBJ2-5; V gene: TRBV4-3; D gene: TRBD1; CDR3 DNA: TGCGCCAGCAGCCAGGATACAGGGGATGGAGAGACCCAGTACTTC; CDR3 protein: CASSQDTGDGETQYF
clone size: once; J gene: TRBJ2-6; V gene: TRBV6-1; D gene: TRBD1; CDR3 DNA: TGTGCCAGCAGCCTCGACAGGGCTGGGGCCAACGTCCTGACTTTC; CDR3 protein: CASSLDRAGANVLTF
clone size: once; J gene: TRBJ2-1; V gene: TRBV9; D gene: .; CDR3 DNA: TGTGCCAGCAGCGTAGAGGGCAATAGGAATGAGCAGTTCTTC; CDR3 protein: CASSVEGNRNEQFF
clone size: .; J gene: TRBJ2-3; V gene: TRBV11-2; D gene: TRBD2; CDR3 DNA: TGTGCCAGCAGCTCCAGAATTAGACTAGCGGGAGACACAGATACGCAGTATTTT; CDR3 protein: CASSSRIRLAGDTDTQYF
clone size: .; J gene: TRBJ2-7; V gene: TRBV5-1; D gene: TRBD2; CDR3 DNA: TGCGCCAGCAGCCAAGTTGGGGGGGTCTACGAGCAGTACTTC; CDR3 protein: CASSQVGGVYEQYF
clone size: .; J gene: TRBJ2-3; V gene: TRBV2; D gene: TRBD2; CDR3 DNA: TGTGCCAGCAGTGGGGGGGGTACTAGCACAGATACGCAGTATTTT; CDR3 protein: CASSGGGTSTDTQYF
clone size: .; J gene: TRBJ2-3; V gene: TRBV19; D gene: .; CDR3 DNA: TGTGCCAGTAGTCAGGGCGGCACAGATACGCAGTATTTT; CDR3 protein: CASSQGGTDTQYF
clone size: .; J gene: TRBJ2-2; V gene: TRBV5-4; D gene: TRBD1; CDR3 DNA: TGTGCCAGCAGCTGGGGGACAGGGGTCCCCACCGGGGAGCTGTTTTTT; CDR3 protein: CASSWGTGVPTGELFF
clone size: .; J gene: TRBJ1-2; V gene: TRBV2; D gene: .; CDR3 DNA: TGTGCCAGCAGAGGAACAGAACCGAATGGCTACACCTTC; CDR3 protein: CASRGTEPNGYTF
clone size: .; J gene: TRBJ2-7; V gene: TRBV5-1; D gene: TRBD1; CDR3 DNA: TGCGCCAGCAGCCAAGACAGGGTAACCTACGAGCAGTACTTC; CDR3 protein: CASSQDRVTYEQYF
clone size: .; J gene: TRBJ1-2; V gene: TRBV7-2; D gene: .; CDR3 DNA: TGTGCCAGCAGCTTAGAGATAGGGGTGCGGGGCTACACCTTC; CDR3 protein: CASSLEIGVRGYTF
clone size: .; J gene: TRBJ2-1; V gene: TRBV7-9; D gene: .; CDR3 DNA: TGTGCCGTGCCGTCAGGCGGGGAGCAGTTCTTC; CDR3 protein: CAVPSGGEQFF
clone size: .; J gene: TRBJ2-1; V gene: TRBV2; D gene: .; CDR3 DNA: TGTGCCAGCAGTGAGAGGGATGAGCAGTTCTTC; CDR3 protein: CASSERDEQFF
clone size: .; J gene: TRBJ2-7; V gene: TRBV6-1; D gene: .; CDR3 DNA: TGTGCCAGTTATGGGGGCGCAGGACACGAGCAGTACTTC; CDR3 protein: CASYGGAGHEQYF
clone size: .; J gene: TRBJ2-4; V gene: TRBV10-1; D gene: TRBD2; CDR3 DNA: TGCGCCAGCAGTCAAGCGGGGGAAGCCAAAAACATTCAGTACTTC; CDR3 protein: CASSQAGEAKNIQYF
clone size: .; J gene: TRBJ1-1; V gene: TRBV2; D gene: .; CDR3 DNA: TGTGCCAGCAGTACAAGGACAGCCAACACTGAAGCTTTCTTT; CDR3 protein: CASSTRTANTEAFF
clone size: .; J gene: TRBJ1-5; V gene: TRBV6-1; D gene: TRBD1; CDR3 DNA: TGTGCCAGCAGTGTTACAGGGGCTAGCAATCAGCCCCAGCATTTT; CDR3 protein: CASSVTGASNQPQHF
clone size: once; J gene: TRBJ2-3; V gene: TRBV5-1; D gene: .; CDR3 DNA: TGCGCCAGCAGCTTAGGGGGAGTGGCAGATACGCAGTATTTT; CDR3 protein: CASSLGGVADTQYF
clone size: .; J gene: TRBJ1-6; V gene: TRBV5-1; D gene: TRBD1; CDR3 DNA: TGCGCCAGCAGCTTGGGACAGGGTATTTCACCCCTCCACTTT; CDR3 protein: CASSLGQGISPLHF
clone size: once; J gene: TRBJ2-1; V gene: TRBV7-2; D gene: .; CDR3 DNA: TGTGCCAGCAGAAGGGGTGTGACGGGGAATGAGCAGTTCTTC; CDR3 protein: CASRRGVTGNEQFF
clone size: .; J gene: TRBJ2-1; V gene: TRBV30; D gene: .; CDR3 DNA: TGTGCCTGGAGTGTGACAGGCGGCGAGCAGTTCTTC; CDR3 protein: CAWSVTGGEQFF